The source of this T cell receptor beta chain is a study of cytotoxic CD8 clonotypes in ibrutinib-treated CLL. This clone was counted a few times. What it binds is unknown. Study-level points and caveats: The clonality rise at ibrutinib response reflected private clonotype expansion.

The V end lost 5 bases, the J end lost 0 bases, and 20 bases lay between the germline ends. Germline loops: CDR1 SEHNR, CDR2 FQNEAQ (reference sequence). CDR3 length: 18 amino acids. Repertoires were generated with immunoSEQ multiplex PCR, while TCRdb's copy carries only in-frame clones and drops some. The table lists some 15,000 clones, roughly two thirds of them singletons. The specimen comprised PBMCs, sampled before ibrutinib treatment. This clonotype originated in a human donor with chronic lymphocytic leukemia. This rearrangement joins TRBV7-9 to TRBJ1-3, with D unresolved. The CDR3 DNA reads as TGTGCCAGCAGCATTATCTCCCCGGCCATCTTCTCTGGAAACACCATATATTTT. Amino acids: CASSIISPAIFSGNTIYF.